Listed below are T cell receptor beta chains from one sample, sequenced in a study of blood T cell repertoires in COVID-19. Clones were sequenced by immunoSEQ multiplex PCR, and TCRdb holds only the in-frame ones, with some missing. The sample records 90,000 to 150,000 clones, less than 90% being singletons. The sample consisted of peripheral blood. These receptors came from a man older than 75 with acute or convalescent COVID-19. The CDR3 runs from the conserved cysteine through the conserved F or W. Each record gives: V gene, J gene, clone size, D gene, CDR3 protein, CDR3 DNA. D genes are given only for firm matches. Expanded clones are given a class, and other clones once, few, many or no size at all.

v_call: TRBV5-4; j_call: TRBJ1-1; clone_size: once; d_call: TRBD1; cdr3_aa: CASSIDRAVSTEAFF; cdr3_nt: TGTGCCAGCAGCATTGACAGGGCAGTTAGTACTGAAGCTTTCTTT
v_call: TRBV28; j_call: TRBJ1-3; clone_size: few; d_call: NA; cdr3_aa: CASSSGEFGNTIYF; cdr3_nt: TGTGCCAGCAGTTCGGGGGAATTCGGAAACACCATATATTTT
v_call: TRBV5-1; j_call: TRBJ2-7; clone_size: NA; d_call: NA; cdr3_aa: CASSSTTSWQYF; cdr3_nt: TGCGCCAGCAGCTCAACGACTAGTTGGCAGTACTTC
v_call: TRBV3-1/TRBV3-2; j_call: TRBJ2-1; clone_size: NA; d_call: NA; cdr3_aa: CASSQAPGVQFF; cdr3_nt: TGTGCCAGCAGCCAAGCGCCAGGGGTGCAGTTCTTC
v_call: TRBV6-5; j_call: TRBJ1-6; clone_size: NA; d_call: NA; cdr3_aa: CASSLAGAINSPLHF; cdr3_nt: TGTGCCAGCAGCCTCGCAGGCGCGATTAATTCACCCCTCCACTTT
v_call: TRBV3-1/TRBV3-2; j_call: TRBJ1-1; clone_size: few; d_call: TRBD1; cdr3_aa: CASSQGQGDTEAFF; cdr3_nt: TGTGCCAGCAGCCAAGGGCAGGGGGACACTGAAGCTTTCTTT
v_call: TRBV24-1; j_call: TRBJ1-5; clone_size: NA; d_call: NA; cdr3_aa: CATSDPGMGNQPQHF; cdr3_nt: TGTGCCACCAGTGATCCAGGGATGGGCAATCAGCCCCAGCATTTT
v_call: TRBV6-5; j_call: TRBJ2-7; clone_size: NA; d_call: NA; cdr3_aa: CASSVRTVSYEQYF; cdr3_nt: TGTGCCAGCAGCGTCCGGACAGTGTCCTACGAGCAGTACTTC
v_call: TRBV27; j_call: TRBJ1-2; clone_size: NA; d_call: NA; cdr3_aa: CASRVHAEDSYGYTF; cdr3_nt: TGTGCCAGCAGAGTTCATGCAGAGGACTCCTATGGCTACACCTTC
v_call: TRBV6-5; j_call: TRBJ1-1; clone_size: NA; d_call: TRBD1; cdr3_aa: CASSRSTGGSTEAFF; cdr3_nt: TGTGCCAGCAGCCGTTCGACAGGGGGGAGCACTGAAGCTTTCTTT
v_call: TRBV18; j_call: TRBJ1-2; clone_size: few; d_call: NA; cdr3_aa: CASSTGQFSGYTF; cdr3_nt: TGTGCCAGCTCAACCGGACAGTTTTCTGGCTACACCTTC
v_call: TRBV5-1; j_call: TRBJ2-5; clone_size: NA; d_call: TRBD2; cdr3_aa: CASSTGLAVQETQYF; cdr3_nt: TGCGCCAGCAGCACGGGGCTAGCGGTACAAGAGACCCAGTACTTC
v_call: TRBV10-2; j_call: TRBJ2-7; clone_size: NA; d_call: TRBD2; cdr3_aa: CASSEALAGALYEQYF; cdr3_nt: TGCGCCAGCAGTGAGGCGCTAGCGGGAGCGTTGTACGAGCAGTACTTC
v_call: TRBV5-1; j_call: TRBJ1-1; clone_size: NA; d_call: NA; cdr3_aa: CASSPEGGDGVTEAFF; cdr3_nt: TGCGCCAGCAGCCCAGAGGGAGGGGATGGGGTTACTGAAGCTTTCTTT
v_call: TRBV9; j_call: TRBJ2-1; clone_size: NA; d_call: NA; cdr3_aa: CASSVVLASTYNEQFF; cdr3_nt: TGTGCCAGCAGCGTAGTACTAGCTAGTACCTACAATGAGCAGTTCTTC
v_call: TRBV11-2; j_call: TRBJ2-5; clone_size: few; d_call: TRBD1; cdr3_aa: CASSWDREGETQYF; cdr3_nt: TGTGCCAGCAGTTGGGACAGGGAGGGAGAGACCCAGTACTTC
v_call: TRBV19; j_call: TRBJ2-5; clone_size: NA; d_call: TRBD1; cdr3_aa: CASRRTGGALYQETQYF; cdr3_nt: TGTGCCAGTAGGCGGACAGGGGGTGCTTTGTACCAAGAGACCCAGTACTTC
v_call: TRBV6-5; j_call: TRBJ1-3; clone_size: NA; d_call: TRBD1; cdr3_aa: CASSYSDRAGGNTIYF; cdr3_nt: TGTGCCAGCAGTTACTCCGACAGGGCTGGTGGAAACACCATATATTTT
v_call: TRBV19; j_call: TRBJ2-3; clone_size: NA; d_call: NA; cdr3_aa: CASSPFGGIGETDTQYF; cdr3_nt: TGTGCCAGTAGCCCGTTCGGGGGTATAGGAGAGACAGATACGCAGTATTTT
v_call: TRBV5-1; j_call: TRBJ1-5; clone_size: NA; d_call: NA; cdr3_aa: CASSLDRANQPQHF; cdr3_nt: TGCGCCAGCAGCTTGGACAGGGCCAATCAGCCCCAGCATTTT
v_call: TRBV5-1; j_call: TRBJ2-1; clone_size: NA; d_call: NA; cdr3_aa: CASSQAAGGYEQFF; cdr3_nt: TGCGCCAGCAGCCAGGCGGCAGGGGGGTATGAGCAGTTCTTC
v_call: TRBV7-2; j_call: TRBJ2-7; clone_size: NA; d_call: NA; cdr3_aa: CASSWGVGGATYEQYF; cdr3_nt: TGTGCCAGCAGCTGGGGAGTCGGAGGGGCCACCTACGAGCAGTACTTC
v_call: TRBV5-1; j_call: TRBJ2-1; clone_size: NA; d_call: TRBD2; cdr3_aa: CASSSGTSRGEQFF; cdr3_nt: TGCGCCAGCAGCTCCGGGACTAGCAGAGGTGAGCAGTTCTTC
v_call: TRBV5-1; j_call: TRBJ1-6; clone_size: NA; d_call: NA; cdr3_aa: CASRLDGGSPLHF; cdr3_nt: TGCGCCAGCAGACTCGACGGGGGGTCACCCCTCCACTTT
v_call: TRBV6-5; j_call: TRBJ2-7; clone_size: NA; d_call: NA; cdr3_aa: CASSPSTEGGQYF; cdr3_nt: TGTGCCAGCAGTCCTAGCACCGAAGGGGGGCAGTACTTC
v_call: TRBV5-5; j_call: TRBJ1-1; clone_size: NA; d_call: NA; cdr3_aa: CASSPIRSEAFF; cdr3_nt: TGTGCCAGCAGCCCGATAAGGAGTGAAGCTTTCTTT
v_call: TRBV7-2; j_call: TRBJ1-2; clone_size: once; d_call: TRBD1; cdr3_aa: CASKGDSRTYYGYTF; cdr3_nt: TGTGCCAGCAAGGGGGACAGTAGAACATACTATGGCTACACCTTC
v_call: TRBV7-2; j_call: TRBJ1-6; clone_size: NA; d_call: TRBD1; cdr3_aa: CASSSGTGIGSPLHF; cdr3_nt: TGTGCCAGCAGCTCCGGGACAGGGATTGGTTCACCCCTCCACTTT
v_call: TRBV12-3/TRBV12-4; j_call: TRBJ2-3; clone_size: once; d_call: TRBD2; cdr3_aa: CASSRGGDTQYF; cdr3_nt: TGTGCCAGCAGCCGCGGGGGGGATACGCAGTATTTT
v_call: TRBV18; j_call: TRBJ2-5; clone_size: NA; d_call: NA; cdr3_aa: CASSPLQGPQETQYF; cdr3_nt: TGTGCCAGCTCACCACTTCAGGGTCCCCAAGAGACCCAGTACTTC
v_call: TRBV19; j_call: TRBJ2-2; clone_size: NA; d_call: NA; cdr3_aa: CASSIDPRGAATGELFF; cdr3_nt: TGTGCCAGTAGTATAGATCCCCGCGGAGCGGCCACCGGGGAGCTGTTTTTT
v_call: TRBV9; j_call: TRBJ2-1; clone_size: NA; d_call: NA; cdr3_aa: CASSVDVGAGNEQFF; cdr3_nt: TGTGCCAGCAGCGTAGACGTGGGGGCGGGCAATGAGCAGTTCTTC
v_call: TRBV5-1; j_call: TRBJ1-4; clone_size: few; d_call: NA; cdr3_aa: CASSGPQPQGTNEKLFF; cdr3_nt: TGCGCCAGCAGCGGGCCCCAACCTCAGGGGACTAATGAAAAACTGTTTTTT
v_call: TRBV10-3; j_call: TRBJ1-2; clone_size: NA; d_call: NA; cdr3_aa: CAITRSRGDYGYTF; cdr3_nt: TGTGCCATCACACGTTCCAGGGGCGACTATGGCTACACCTTC
v_call: TRBV23-1; j_call: TRBJ1-1; clone_size: NA; d_call: TRBD1; cdr3_aa: CASSGTGTNTEAFF; cdr3_nt: TGCGCCAGCAGTGGGACAGGGACGAACACTGAAGCTTTCTTT
v_call: TRBV6-5; j_call: TRBJ1-6; clone_size: NA; d_call: TRBD1; cdr3_aa: CASSYSGQGVSPLHF; cdr3_nt: TGTGCCAGCAGTTACTCAGGGCAGGGGGTCTCACCCCTCCACTTT
v_call: TRBV3-1/TRBV3-2; j_call: TRBJ1-1; clone_size: NA; d_call: NA; cdr3_aa: CASRRESGYTEAFF; cdr3_nt: TGTGCCAGCAGGCGCGAGTCGGGGTATACTGAAGCTTTCTTT
v_call: TRBV5-1; j_call: TRBJ2-1; clone_size: few; d_call: NA; cdr3_aa: CASSFSGNNEQFF; cdr3_nt: TGCGCCAGCAGCTTCTCAGGGAACAATGAGCAGTTCTTC
v_call: TRBV19; j_call: TRBJ1-5; clone_size: NA; d_call: NA; cdr3_aa: CASSIEARGSYQPQHF; cdr3_nt: TGTGCCAGTAGTATAGAGGCCAGGGGTTCGTATCAGCCCCAGCATTTT
v_call: TRBV11-3; j_call: TRBJ2-7; clone_size: NA; d_call: TRBD1; cdr3_aa: CASSKGQPYEQYF; cdr3_nt: TGTGCCAGCAGCAAGGGACAGCCCTACGAGCAGTACTTC
v_call: TRBV7-8; j_call: TRBJ2-1; clone_size: NA; d_call: NA; cdr3_aa: CASSPEVWEPSYNEQFF; cdr3_nt: TGTGCCAGCAGCCCTGAGGTGTGGGAGCCCTCCTACAATGAGCAGTTCTTC
v_call: TRBV9; j_call: TRBJ1-4; clone_size: NA; d_call: TRBD1; cdr3_aa: CASSSTTGGGGGKLFF; cdr3_nt: TGTGCCAGCAGCTCCACGACAGGGGGTGGGGGAGGAAAACTGTTTTTT
v_call: TRBV7-9; j_call: TRBJ1-5; clone_size: NA; d_call: NA; cdr3_aa: CASSSGPGATNQPQHF; cdr3_nt: TGTGCCAGCAGCTCAGGTCCGGGAGCTACGAATCAGCCCCAGCATTTT
v_call: TRBV10-2; j_call: TRBJ2-1; clone_size: once; d_call: TRBD1; cdr3_aa: CASRGTGSYNEQFF; cdr3_nt: TGCGCCAGCAGGGGGACAGGGTCCTACAATGAGCAGTTCTTC
v_call: TRBV7-9; j_call: TRBJ1-4; clone_size: NA; d_call: NA; cdr3_aa: CASSPQGSVSEKLFF; cdr3_nt: TGTGCCAGCAGCCCGCAAGGGAGTGTGAGTGAAAAACTGTTTTTT
v_call: TRBV27; j_call: TRBJ1-5; clone_size: NA; d_call: TRBD1; cdr3_aa: CASSSTLRGRNQPQHF; cdr3_nt: TGTGCCAGCAGTTCAACCCTCAGGGGGCGCAATCAGCCCCAGCATTTT
v_call: TRBV5-5; j_call: TRBJ1-3; clone_size: NA; d_call: TRBD1; cdr3_aa: CASSSWDRGDTIYF; cdr3_nt: TGTGCCAGCAGCTCTTGGGACAGGGGAGACACCATATATTTT
v_call: TRBV9; j_call: TRBJ2-3; clone_size: NA; d_call: TRBD2; cdr3_aa: CASSARELAGPTDTQYF; cdr3_nt: TGTGCCAGCAGCGCGAGGGAACTAGCGGGACCCACAGATACGCAGTATTTT
v_call: TRBV19; j_call: TRBJ2-5; clone_size: once; d_call: TRBD2; cdr3_aa: CASRGTSGGAETQYF; cdr3_nt: TGTGCCAGTAGAGGGACTAGCGGGGGGGCAGAGACCCAGTACTTC
v_call: TRBV2; j_call: TRBJ1-5; clone_size: few; d_call: NA; cdr3_aa: CASSPRGSTNPNQPQHF; cdr3_nt: TGTGCCAGCTCCCCCCGAGGGTCGACGAACCCCAATCAGCCCCAGCATTTT
v_call: TRBV5-8; j_call: TRBJ1-2; clone_size: NA; d_call: NA; cdr3_aa: CASSLGGSTKYGYTF; cdr3_nt: TGTGCCAGCAGCTTGGGAGGCAGCACAAAATATGGCTACACCTTC